These 11 T cell receptor beta chains share one sample of origin, sequenced in a study of blood T cell repertoires in COVID-19. Profiled with immunoSEQ multiplex PCR; TCRdb holds only in-frame clones, not every one. This sample has 200,000 to 300,000 clones; more than 75% occur once, and the top ten carry 2.5% to 3.5%. The sequenced sample was peripheral blood. Receptor source: a woman in her twenties or thirties who had recovered from COVID-19.

This chain joins TRBV15 and TRBJ1-2; D remains unclear. The V end was cut by 0 bases, the J end by 2 bases, with 13 bases between. CDR1 is LNHNV, CDR2 YYDKDF, per germline (reference sequence). The CDR3 is made up of 16 amino acids. CDR3 sequence reads: CATSREAGVGNYGYTF. In nucleotides, the CDR3 is TGTGCCACCAGCAGAGAAGCCGGGGTCGGGAACTATGGCTACACCTTC.

This clone has just one count. This rearrangement joins TRBV2 to TRBJ1-5; possibly TRBD1 for D (6 bases). The CDR3 consists of 14 residues. Germline V CDR1 and CDR2: SNHLY, FYNNEI. Trimming removed 2 bases from V and 5 bases from J, with 10 bases in between. As DNA, the CDR3 is TGTGCCAGCAGTGAATACAGGGCTGATCAGCCCCAGCATTTT. The encoded protein is CASSEYRADQPQHF.

The rearrangement uses TRBV2 and TRBJ2-3; TRBD1 matches 10 bases. The germline V gene encodes CDR1 SNHLY and CDR2 FYNNEI. The CDR3 extends over 16 amino acids. After removal of 8 bases from V and 4 bases from J, the junction contained 12 bases not matched to a gene. The CDR3 region has the DNA TGTGCCAGCGACCTCGGGACAGGGGTAGTCGCAGATACGCAGTATTTT. Translated: CASDLGTGVVADTQYF.

The CDR3 protein is CASSLNGAGSPTDTQYF. As DNA, the CDR3 is TGTGCCAGCAGCTTAAACGGTGCGGGGTCACCCACAGATACGCAGTATTTT. V is TRBV7-3 and J is TRBJ2-3, with D possibly matching TRBD2 (6 bases). The germline V gene encodes CDR1 SGHTA and CDR2 FQGTGA. CDR3 length equals 17 residues. Trimming took 1 base from V and 2 from J, leaving 16 bases between them. The variable domain in full, with the rest retrieved from reference TRBV7-3 and TRBJ2-3, is GAGVSQTPSNKVTEKGKYVELRCDPISGHTALYWYRQSLGQGPEFLIYFQGTGAADDSGLPNDRFFAVRPEGSVSTLKIQRTERGDSAVYLCASSLNGAGSPTDTQYFGPGTRLTVL.

This clone was seen repeatedly, ten times or more. The chain combines TRBV5-5 with TRBJ2-7, with 7 bases that match TRBD1. V lost 1 base, J lost 3 bases, and 19 bases stayed unmatched. Germline V gene lookup returns CDR1 SGHKS and CDR2 YYEKEE (reference sequence). This CDR3 region has 19 residues. The chain's CDR3 is CASSLYTGQSCAGIYEQYF. The CDR3 DNA follows: TGTGCCAGCAGCTTGTATACGGGACAGAGTTGCGCGGGTATCTACGAGCAGTACTTC.

The chain joins TRBV4-3 to TRBJ2-1; 9 nucleotides align to TRBD1. The CDR3 is 16 residues long. Per germline, CDR1 LGHNA and CDR2 YSLEER. J lost 8 bases, V lost 4 bases, and 12 bases had no gene match. CDR3 in amino acids: CASSRLGQGGFDEQFF. The CDR3 region has the DNA TGCGCCAGCAGCCGATTGGGACAGGGTGGTTTCGATGAGCAGTTCTTC.

The J gene is TRBJ2-1, the V gene TRBV7-9; tentatively, D is TRBD1 (6 bases). The CDR3 has 15 amino acids. CDR1 and CDR2 from the germline V gene are SEHNR and FQNEAQ (reference sequence). V was cut by 3 bases and J by 5 bases, with 14 bases left in between. The CDR3 sequence: CASSFNQGFNNEQFF. CDR3 bases: TGTGCCAGCAGCTTCAACCAGGGGTTCAACAATGAGCAGTTCTTC.

CDR3 residues: CASSGLAGGTSYNEQFF. DNA for the CDR3: TGTGCCAGCAGCGGACTAGCGGGGGGCACCTCCTACAATGAGCAGTTCTTC. The rearrangement joins TRBV6-2 or TRBV6-3 to TRBJ2-1; TRBD2 agrees at 14 bases. Germline CDR1 and CDR2: MNHEY and SVGEGT. V lost 6 bases and J lost 0; bases outside the gene matches: 4. The CDR3 is 17 residues long.

V and J are TRBV3-1 (or the pseudogene TRBV3-2) and TRBJ1-6; possibly TRBD1 for D (5 bases). The CDR3 runs to 16 residues. From germline, CDR1 is LGHDT and CDR2 YNNKEL (reference sequence). The V end lost 1 base, the J end lost 7 bases, and 14 bases lay between the germline ends. Here the CDR3 reads CASSQAAVGGNSPLHF. DNA of the CDR3: TGTGCCAGCAGCCAAGCCGCCGTCGGGGGGAATTCACCCCTCCACTTT.

The rearrangement joins TRBV12-3 or TRBV12-4 to TRBJ1-2; D remains ambiguous. Trimming took 3 bases from V and 6 from J, leaving 5 bases between them. The CDR3 runs 11 residues. DNA of the CDR3: TGTGCCAGCAGTTTTCTTGATGGCTACACCTTC. This translates into CASSFLDGYTF.

The gene calls are TRBV10-2 and TRBJ2-7; TRBD2 aligns across 7 bases. CDR1 and CDR2 from the germline V gene are WSHSY and SAAADI. The CDR3 loop spans 17 amino acids. Trimming at V came to 0 bases and at J to 1 base, leaving 9 bases not matched to a gene. CDR3 in amino acids: CASSESLRGLLSYEQYF. CDR3 DNA sequence: TGCGCCAGCAGTGAGTCGCTGCGGGGGTTGTTATCCTACGAGCAGTACTTC.